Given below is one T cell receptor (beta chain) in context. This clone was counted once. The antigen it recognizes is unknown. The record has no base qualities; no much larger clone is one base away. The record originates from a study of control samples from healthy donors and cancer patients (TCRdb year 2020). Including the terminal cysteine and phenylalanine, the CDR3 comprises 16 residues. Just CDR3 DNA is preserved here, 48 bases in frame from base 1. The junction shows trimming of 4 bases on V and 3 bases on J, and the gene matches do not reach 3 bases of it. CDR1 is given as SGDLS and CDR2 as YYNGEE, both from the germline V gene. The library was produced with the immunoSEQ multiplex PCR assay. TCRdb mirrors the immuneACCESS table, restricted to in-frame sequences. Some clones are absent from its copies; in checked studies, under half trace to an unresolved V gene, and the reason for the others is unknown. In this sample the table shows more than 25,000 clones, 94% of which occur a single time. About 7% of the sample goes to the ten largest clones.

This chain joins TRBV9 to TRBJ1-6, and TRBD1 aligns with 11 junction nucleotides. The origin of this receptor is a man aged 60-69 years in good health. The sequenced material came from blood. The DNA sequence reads TGTGCCAGCAGCCTTGGGACAGGGGGCTATAATTCACCCCTCCACTTT. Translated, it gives CASSLGTGGYNSPLHF.